Below, one TCR beta chain is given with its context. The data originate from a study of control samples from healthy donors and cancer patients. V shed 8 bases and J shed 0 bases, with 19 bases lying between them. Germline lookup yields CDR1 SGHTA and CDR2 FQGNSA. The CDR3 spans 16 residues. Method: immunoSEQ multiplex PCR; TCRdb's copy keeps in-frame clones and lacks some. The sample includes about 130,000 clones, roughly 92% of them seen just once. Material for sequencing was blood. The receptor was derived from a man younger than 30 in good health. J is TRBJ1-1 and V is TRBV7-2; D is possibly TRBD1 (6 bases). The CDR3 DNA is TGTGCCAGCGTCCAGGGCAGGGGCCCCCTGAACACTGAAGCTTTCTTT. Translated: CASVQGRGPLNTEAFF. The complete variable domain, with remaining parts taken from reference TRBV7-2 and TRBJ1-1, reads GAGVSQSPSNKVTEKGKDVELRCDPISGHTALYWYRQSLGQGLEFLIYFQGNSAPDKSGLPSDRFSAERTGGSVSTLTIQRTQQEDSAVYLCASVQGRGPLNTEAFFGQGTRLTVV.